This entry lists 23 T cell receptor beta chains sequenced from one sample in a study of a mutant IDH1 vaccine in newly diagnosed glioma. Here immunoSEQ multiplex PCR was the method, and the copy in TCRdb shows in-frame clones only, minus some. This table holds some 90,000 clones, around 79% found once. Time point here: baseline, week 1 (first vaccination visit). This sample's treatment: pre-vaccination baseline after standard-of-care therapy. Material: PBMCs, obtained from a glioma patient treated with radiotherapy, temozolomide or both. These receptors all stem from a man aged 40-49 years with glioma. Some clones in this sample may be carry-over from other donors' samples.

The V gene is TRBV29-1, the J gene TRBJ2-5, with unresolved D. The CDR3 has 11 amino acids. Germline V lookup: CDR1 SQVTM, CDR2 ANQGSEA. The V and J ends lost 7 bases and 2 bases respectively, with 8 bases between them. The CDR3 region has the DNA TGCAGCGGGAACAATCAAGAGACCCAGTACTTC. It specifies CSGNNQETQYF.

This chain uses TRBV5-1 with TRBJ2-7; possibly TRBD1 or TRBD2 for D (5 bases each). The CDR3 is 14 residues long. The V end lost 0 bases, the J end lost 0 bases, and 7 bases lay between the germline ends. Germline V lookup: CDR1 SGHRS, CDR2 YFSETQ. The CDR3 region is CASSLGGISYEQYF. In DNA, the CDR3 is TGCGCCAGCAGCTTGGGGGGGATCTCCTACGAGCAGTACTTC.

The rearrangement links TRBV29-1 to TRBJ2-1; the D gene is possibly TRBD2 (5 bases). Germline V gene data show CDR1 as SQVTM and CDR2 as ANQGSEA. This CDR3 region has 13 residues. Between the trimmed V and J ends, which lost 2 bases and 9 bases, there was a span of 14 bases. CDR3 amino acids: CSVERQRAGEQFF. In nucleotides, the CDR3 is TGCAGCGTTGAACGGCAGAGGGCAGGTGAGCAGTTCTTC.

The J gene is TRBJ1-3, the V gene TRBV2; TRBD1 matches 7 bases. CDR1 and CDR2 (germline): SNHLY, FYNNEI. V dropped 5 bases and J dropped 7; count of bases not matched to a gene: 8. This CDR3 spans 14 amino acids. The CDR3 spells CASSQGDLENTIYF. CDR3 in DNA: TGTGCCAGCAGTCAGGGGGATCTTGAGAACACCATATATTTT. The entire variable domain, with the rest obtained from reference TRBV2 and TRBJ1-3, is as follows: EPEVTQTPSHQVTQMGQEVILRCVPISNHLYFYWYRQILGQKVEFLVSFYNNEISEKSEIFDDQFSVERPDGSNFTLKIRSTKLEDSAMYFCASSQGDLENTIYFGEGSWLTVV.

The chain combines TRBV19 with TRBJ1-6; possible D gene TRBD1, 6 bases. Trimming cost V 7 bases and J 4 bases, with 14 bases left between them. The CDR3 loop spans 15 amino acids. Germline CDR1 and CDR2: LNHDA and SQIVND (reference sequence). The CDR3 DNA is TGTGCCAGTAACCCGGGGCAGGGGTATAATTCACCCCTCCACTTT. It translates to CASNPGQGYNSPLHF.

This rearrangement joins TRBV14 to TRBJ2-7; D might be TRBD2 (6 bases). This CDR3 spans 15 amino acids. CDR1 is SGHDN and CDR2 is FVKESK in the germline V gene. V lost 0 bases, J lost 5 bases, and 14 bases lay in between. The CDR3 DNA is TGTGCCAGCAGCCAAGATTGGGGGGTTAGGAACGAGCAGTACTTC. Translating it yields CASSQDWGVRNEQYF.

This clone has a single count. The chain recombines TRBV6-1 with TRBJ1-5; maybe TRBD1 (5 bases). V was cut by 6 bases and J by 0 bases, with 12 bases left in between. This CDR3 region has 15 residues. Germline V lookup: CDR1 MNHNS, CDR2 SASEGT. The CDR3 is CASRYDSSSNQPQHF. The CDR3 DNA sequence: TGTGCCAGCAGATACGACAGTTCTAGCAATCAGCCCCAGCATTTT.

The V gene is TRBV7-9, the J gene TRBJ1-2, with D possibly being TRBD1 (6 bases). Looked up from germline, CDR1 is SEHNR and CDR2 is FQNEAQ (reference sequence). Between the trimmed V and J ends, which lost 4 bases and 4 bases, there was a span of 10 bases. The CDR3 has 13 residues. CDR3 loop: CASSSDRFYGYTF. The CDR3 nucleotides read TGTGCCAGCAGCTCCGACAGGTTCTATGGCTACACCTTC.

The genes are TRBV10-2 and TRBJ2-7; 9 nucleotides agree with TRBD2. V lost 6 bases, J lost 0 bases, and 6 bases stayed unmatched. This CDR3 is 15 amino acids long. In germline, CDR1 is WSHSY, CDR2 SAAADI. In DNA, the CDR3 is TGCGCCAGCAGGGTAGCGGGGGATAGCTCCTACGAGCAGTACTTC. It encodes CASRVAGDSSYEQYF.

The CDR3 region is CASFQGASEAFF. The CDR3 nucleotides are TGTGCCAGCTTCCAGGGAGCGAGTGAAGCTTTCTTT. The chain recombines TRBV7-9 with TRBJ1-1; a weak D match, TRBD1 (5 bases). Looked up from germline, CDR1 is SEHNR and CDR2 is FQNEAQ (reference sequence). V was shortened by 8 bases and J by 7 bases, with 14 bases between the two germline ends. The CDR3 has 12 amino acids.

This clone was detected only once. The rearrangement links TRBV30 to TRBJ2-3; 7 bases agree with TRBD1. The germline V gene has CDR1 GTSNPN and CDR2 SVGIG (reference sequence). This CDR3 is 12 amino acids long. Losses at the gene ends were 8 bases for V and 4 bases for J; bases not matched to a gene: 6. The CDR3 nucleotides are TGTGCCACGAGACAGGGCCCAGATACGCAGTATTTT. Translating it yields CATRQGPDTQYF.

J is TRBJ2-2 and V is TRBV30, with a possible D match to TRBD2 (6 bases). Germline-derived CDR1 and CDR2 are GTSNPN and SVGIG (reference sequence). Trimming shortened V by 5 bases and J by 6 bases, and 16 bases separated the two germline ends. This CDR3 contains 14 residues. The CDR3: CAWSVVLAAGELFF. CDR3 nucleotides: TGTGCCTGGTCTGTCGTACTAGCCGCCGGGGAGCTGTTTTTT. The full variable domain, its missing parts supplied by reference TRBV30 and TRBJ2-2, is SQTIHQWPATLVQPVGSPLSLECTVEGTSNPNLYWYRQAAGRGLQLLFYSVGIGQISSEVPQNLSASRPQDRQFILSSKKLLLSDSGFYLCAWSVVLAAGELFFGEGSRLTVL.

The chain has TRBV10-1 and TRBJ2-2; D unresolved. The V end was cut by 1 base, the J end by 4 bases, with 10 bases between. Germline V CDR1 and CDR2: WNHNN, SYGVQD (reference sequence). The CDR3 spans 15 residues. The chain's CDR3 is CASSEWPKGTGELFF. CDR3 sequence (DNA): TGCGCCAGCAGTGAGTGGCCTAAGGGCACCGGGGAGCTGTTTTTT.

This clone was observed a handful of times. The CDR3 loop is CAISATGGSYEQYF. CDR3 coding DNA: TGTGCCATCAGTGCCACAGGGGGCTCCTACGAGCAGTACTTC. The V call is TRBV10-3, the J call TRBJ2-7; 8 positions agree with TRBD1. The V and J ends lost 4 bases and 0 bases, in that order; junction bases with no gene match: 2. The CDR3 sequence is 14 residues long. Germline values: CDR1 ENHRY, CDR2 SYGVKD.

The chain carries TRBV13 and TRBJ1-1; maybe TRBD1 (5 bases). Germline CDR1 PRHDT, CDR2 FYEKMQ (reference sequence). V lost 8 bases, J lost 5 bases, and 15 bases lay in between. The CDR3 is made up of 13 amino acids. The CDR3 DNA is TGTGCCAGCGGACCCTGGGGGGGGACTGAAGCTTTCTTT. Residues: CASGPWGGTEAFF.

The rearrangement uses TRBV4-1 and TRBJ1-4; 7 bases match TRBD1. The CDR3 is made up of 15 amino acids. The trim removed 1 base at V and 6 bases at J, leaving 5 bases unmatched. Germline CDR1 is MGHRA and CDR2 is YSYEKL. For the CDR3, the DNA is TGCGCCAGCAGCCAAGTGACAGGGAGTTATGAAAAACTGTTTTTT. Translated: CASSQVTGSYEKLFF.

This clone appeared a single time. V and J are TRBV5-1 and TRBJ2-4; D is possibly TRBD1 (6 bases). V dropped 0 bases and J dropped 7 bases, with 11 bases sitting between them. Germline loops: CDR1 SGHRS, CDR2 YFSETQ. The CDR3 has 14 amino acids. In DNA form, the CDR3 reads TGCGCCAGCAGCTTGGAACAGGGATGGAACATTCAGTACTTC. This sequence encodes CASSLEQGWNIQYF.

The V and J genes are TRBV6-5 and TRBJ1-2, with D unclear. This CDR3 has 13 amino acids. Germline V gene lookup returns CDR1 MNHEY and CDR2 SVGAGI. Deletions cut 6 bases from V and 5 bases from J, with 13 bases between. The CDR3, as DNA: TGTGCCAGCAGAGCTAACAGAGGTTATGGCTACACCTTC. As protein: CASRANRGYGYTF.

This chain joins TRBV29-1 and TRBJ1-4; 7 bases line up with TRBD1. Germline V gene data show CDR1 as SQVTM and CDR2 as ANQGSEA. V was clipped by 6 bases and J by 0 bases; unmatched bases: 7. This CDR3 comprises 15 residues. The CDR3 coding sequence is TGCAGCGTCGGCGGGACAGCCGCAACTAATGAAAAACTGTTTTTT. Encoded protein: CSVGGTAATNEKLFF.

V and J are TRBV6-1 and TRBJ1-1, with D perhaps matching TRBD1 (5 bases). The CDR3 runs to 13 residues. The germline V gene encodes CDR1 MNHNS and CDR2 SASEGT. V shed 2 bases and J shed 7 bases, with 11 bases lying between them. The CDR3 reads CASSERGLLEAFF. The CDR3 nucleotides read TGTGCCAGCAGTGAACGGGGCTTACTTGAAGCTTTCTTT.

CDR3 amino acids: CASSQATGIGETQYF. CDR3 sequence (DNA): TGCGCCAGCAGCCAAGCTACAGGGATCGGAGAGACCCAGTACTTC. V is TRBV4-1 and J is TRBJ2-5; TRBD1 is a possible D gene (6 bases). Germline assignment: CDR1 MGHRA and CDR2 YSYEKL. The ends were cut back, 1 base at V and 4 bases at J, with 13 bases in the middle. This CDR3 is built from 15 residues.

This clone was observed a single time. The chain combines TRBV7-2 with TRBJ2-7, with no clear D. Germline CDR1 SGHTA, CDR2 FQGNSA. The V gene lost 1 base and the J gene lost 4 bases, with 5 bases spanning the gap. There are 12 residues in the CDR3. Here the CDR3 reads CASSLVWYEQYF. CDR3 coding DNA: TGTGCCAGCAGCTTAGTATGGTACGAGCAGTACTTC.

CDR3: CASSANLVTEAFF. The CDR3 DNA is TGTGCCAGCAGCGCGAATCTCGTCACTGAAGCTTTCTTT. The chain links TRBV9 to TRBJ1-1, with D uncertain. Between the trimmed V and J ends, which lost 3 bases and 4 bases, there was a span of 10 bases. The CDR3 runs to 13 residues. CDR1 and CDR2 from the germline V gene are SGDLS and YYNGEE.